Each of the 4 T cell receptor beta chains below was sequenced from the same sample in a study of T cell responses to AZD1222 COVID-19 vaccine. Assay: immunoSEQ multiplex PCR; the TCRdb copy retains only in-frame clones and omits some. The table lists 70,000 to 95,000 clones, around nine tenths of them singletons. The sequences come from peripheral blood, collected on day 0 of MenACWY control vaccination. Receptors were obtained from an adult in good health.

For the CDR3, the DNA is TGTGCCAGCAGCTACCGGGACGGGGACACTGAAGCTTTCTTT. Translating it yields CASSYRDGDTEAFF. J is TRBJ1-1 and V is TRBV11-2; possible D gene TRBD1, 5 bases. The CDR3 is made up of 14 amino acids. The germline CDR1 and CDR2 sequences are SGHAT and FQNNGV. With 4 bases removed from V and 3 bases from J, the gap between germline ends came to 12 bases.

This rearrangement joins TRBV28 to TRBJ1-2, with TRBD1 as a possible D gene (5 bases). With 11 bases removed from V and 4 bases from J, the gap between germline ends came to 17 bases. This CDR3 has 13 residues. Germline-derived CDR1 and CDR2 are MDHEN and SYDVKM. DNA of the CDR3: TGTGCCGGGGGGTCCAGGGATGGCTATGGCTACACCTTC. It codes for CAGGSRDGYGYTF.

The V and J genes are TRBV14 and TRBJ2-1, with D uncertain. V dropped 4 bases and J dropped 9 bases, with 19 bases sitting between them. Germline V CDR1 and CDR2: SGHDN, FVKESK. The CDR3 loop spans 15 amino acids. CDR3 nucleotides: TGTGCCAGCAGCCCCCAAGGTACCCCCAGGAGTGAGCAGTTCTTC. As protein: CASSPQGTPRSEQFF.

The chain couples TRBV2 to TRBJ2-2; a possible D gene is TRBD1 (5 bases). The germline V and J ends were trimmed by 6 bases and 1 base, with 9 bases remaining between them. The CDR3 is 14 amino acids. Germline CDR1 reads SNHLY; CDR2 reads FYNNEI. This CDR3 reads CASSETENTGELFF. CDR3 DNA sequence: TGTGCCAGCAGCGAGACAGAGAACACCGGGGAGCTGTTTTTT.